The 32 T cell receptor beta chains reported below all come from one sample, sequenced in a study of monozygotic twins with inflammatory bowel disease. TCRdb re-called the 5' RACE reads and shows each CDR3 protein once, DNA omitted. The sample is made up of some 200,000 distinct CDR3 sequences, and the top ten hold roughly 1.5% of it. The specimen was blood. These receptors were obtained from a human donor with ulcerative colitis or Crohn's disease, or a healthy co-twin of an affected twin (not recorded which).

V and J are TRBV5-1 and TRBJ1-2. CDR3 length equals 14 residues. CDR1 is SGHRS and CDR2 is YFSETQ in the germline V gene. The CDR3 sequence: CASSHGRQTYGYTF.

V gene TRBV9 combines with J gene TRBJ1-2. The CDR3 is made up of 16 amino acids. CDR1 is SGDLS and CDR2 is YYNGEE in the germline V gene. This chain's CDR3 is CASSRTEGSANYGYTF. The full variable domain, with the rest looked up from reference TRBV9 and TRBJ1-2, is DSGVTQTPKHLITATGQRVTLRCSPRSGDLSVYWYQQSLDQGLQFLIQYYNGEERAKGNILERFSAQQFPDLHSELNLSSLELGDSALYFCASSRTEGSANYGYTFGSGTRLTVV.

The chain recombines TRBV11-2 with TRBJ2-5; TCRdb's D gene call, TRBD1, goes unchecked for lack of DNA. The CDR3 runs 15 residues. Germline V gene sequence: CDR1 SGHAT, CDR2 FQNNGV. The CDR3 here is CASSFSGGYQETQYF.

The rearrangement joins TRBV12-3 or TRBV12-4 to TRBJ1-5; the TCRdb call, TRBD1, lacks DNA for checking. CDR3 size: 16 residues. The CDR3 is CASSLLSLSPGQPQHF.

The J gene is TRBJ1-5, the V gene TRBV12-3 or TRBV12-4; TCRdb's assignment of TRBD1 cannot be checked, as there is no DNA. The CDR3 contains 17 residues. The CDR3 is CASSLRKLTWGNQPQHF.

This sequence joins TRBV7-9 and TRBJ2-3; TCRdb picks TRBD2, but there is no DNA to check that call. This CDR3 comprises 13 residues. Germline lookup yields CDR1 SEHNR and CDR2 FQNEAQ (reference sequence). This CDR3 is CASSLGGLAEQYF.

V gene TRBV5-4 combines with J gene TRBJ2-3. This CDR3 is 13 amino acids long. Germline lookup yields CDR1 SGHNT and CDR2 YYREEE (reference sequence). The CDR3: CASSGDSTDTQYF.

The chain is built from TRBV20-1 and TRBJ2-1; TCRdb's D call of TRBD1 is untestable without DNA. In germline, CDR1 is DFQATT, CDR2 SNEGSKA (reference sequence). The CDR3 has 13 residues. The CDR3 spells CSARHRGQYEQFF.

The chain has TRBV5-1 and TRBJ1-2; lacking DNA, the TRBD1 call made by TCRdb goes unchecked. Germline CDR1 is SGHRS and CDR2 is YFSETQ. The CDR3 loop spans 15 amino acids. CDR3 region: CASSTQQGANYGYTF.

The chain carries TRBV12-3 or TRBV12-4 and TRBJ1-2. CDR3 length: 13 residues. The CDR3 is CASSKRQSPSYTF.

The chain has TRBV11-2 and TRBJ2-1; TCRdb names TRBD2, which stays unverified in the absence of DNA. There are 19 residues in the CDR3. Germline V gene sequence: CDR1 SGHAT, CDR2 FQNNGV. The CDR3 reads CASSLKPLGLAGDLNEQFF.

The rearrangement links TRBV29-1 to TRBJ2-7. Germline CDR1 is SQVTM and CDR2 is ANQGSEA. This CDR3 has 14 residues. The chain's CDR3 is CSVLGDRSPYEQCF.

The chain is built from TRBV11-2 and TRBJ2-7. This CDR3 spans 13 amino acids. CDR1 and CDR2 from the germline V gene are SGHAT and FQNNGV. The chain's CDR3 is CASSIQGTYEQYF.

The CDR3 loop is CASSLILSGANVLTF. The gene calls are TRBV7-9 and TRBJ2-6. The CDR3 is 15 amino acids. CDR1 is SEHNR, CDR2 FQNEAQ, per germline (reference sequence).

The V gene is TRBV2, the J gene TRBJ1-4. In germline, CDR1 is SNHLY, CDR2 FYNNEI. This CDR3 is built from 15 residues. CDR3 amino acids: CASSDGGATNEKPFF.

This chain connects TRBV7-2 to TRBJ2-1; TCRdb lists TRBD2, though no DNA is available to test this call. This CDR3 has 15 residues. Germline CDR1 and CDR2: SGHTA and FQGNSA. The CDR3 reads CASSLDHRRVDEQFF. The variable domain in full, completed from reference TRBV7-2 and TRBJ2-1, reads GAGVSQSPSNKVTEKGKDVELRCDPISGHTALYWYRQSLGQGLEFLIYFQGNSAPDKSGLPSDRFSAERTGGSVSTLTIQRTQQEDSAVYLCASSLDHRRVDEQFFGPGTRLTVL.

The rearrangement uses TRBV9 and TRBJ2-3; the D gene TCRdb calls, TRBD1, cannot be checked with no DNA. CDR1 SGDLS and CDR2 YYNGEE come from the germline V gene. CDR3 length: 16 residues. The CDR3 region is CASSSHPPISTDTQYF.

CDR3 sequence reads: CSAIHGSWQETQYF. V is TRBV20-1 and J is TRBJ2-5. CDR1 and CDR2 from the germline V gene are DFQATT and SNEGSKA (reference sequence). CDR3 length: 14 amino acids.

The CDR3 reads CASNKGGSGDTQYF. The chain joins TRBV7-9 to TRBJ2-3; TCRdb reports TRBD1, a call that lacks DNA to check it against. Germline-derived CDR1 and CDR2 are SEHNR and FQNEAQ (reference sequence). This CDR3 is built from 14 residues.

The chain recombines TRBV27 with TRBJ2-7; TCRdb calls TRBD1, which cannot be checked without DNA. CDR3 size: 18 residues. Looked up from germline, CDR1 is MNHEY and CDR2 is SMNVEV (reference sequence). The CDR3 sequence is CASSPTTLPGQGSYEQYF.

This sequence joins TRBV20-1 and TRBJ2-3; TCRdb selects TRBD1, and the lack of DNA leaves this call unchecked. CDR3 size: 11 residues. CDR1 and CDR2 (germline): DFQATT, SNEGSKA (reference sequence). CDR3 region: CSAGTGGGQYF.

The J gene is TRBJ2-7, the V gene TRBV3-1. CDR1 and CDR2 from the germline V gene are LGHDT and YNNKEL (reference sequence). The CDR3 runs 11 residues. This CDR3 reads CASSQSHEQYF.

The V call is TRBV9, the J call TRBJ2-3; absent DNA, TCRdb's TRBD1 call cannot be checked. Germline CDR1 is SGDLS and CDR2 is YYNGEE. CDR3 length: 16 amino acids. CDR3 sequence: CASSLDPDRSTDTQYF. The variable domain in full, with the rest retrieved from reference TRBV9 and TRBJ2-3, is DSGVTQTPKHLITATGQRVTLRCSPRSGDLSVYWYQQSLDQGLQFLIQYYNGEERAKGNILERFSAQQFPDLHSELNLSSLELGDSALYFCASSLDPDRSTDTQYFGPGTRLTVL.

The chain has TRBV13 and TRBJ2-1; TCRdb designates TRBD1, a call that cannot be tested without DNA. Germline values: CDR1 PRHDT, CDR2 FYEKMQ (reference sequence). The CDR3 is 15 residues long. CDR3 region: CASSAGTGGNNEQFF.

This chain uses TRBV7-8 with TRBJ1-6. This CDR3 is built from 16 residues. Germline CDR1 and CDR2: SGHVS and FQNEAQ. The CDR3 spells CASSLIGFAYNSPLHF.

The rearrangement joins TRBV29-1 to TRBJ2-4; TCRdb picks TRBD1, but there is no DNA to check that call. Germline V gene data show CDR1 as SQVTM and CDR2 as ANQGSEA. This CDR3 region has 15 residues. The CDR3: CSVGTAYGLPNIQYF.

V is TRBV5-1 and J is TRBJ2-3; TCRdb's D call, TRBD1, is unchecked because there is no DNA. The CDR3 is 15 amino acids. Germline-derived CDR1 and CDR2 are SGHRS and YFSETQ. The CDR3 sequence is CASSFTGSHTDTQYF. The full variable domain, in which reference TRBV5-1 and TRBJ2-3 provide the parts outside the CDR3, is KAGVTQTPRYLIKTRGQQVTLSCSPISGHRSVSWYQQTPGQGLQFLFEYFSETQRNKGNFPGRFSGRQFSNSRSEMNVSTLELGDSALYLCASSFTGSHTDTQYFGPGTRLTVL.

The J gene is TRBJ1-5, the V gene TRBV19; TCRdb lists TRBD1, though no DNA is available to test this call. CDR1 is LNHDA and CDR2 is SQIVND in the germline V gene (reference sequence). This CDR3 is built from 16 residues. The CDR3 sequence is CASSFSTGESIQPQHF.

The J gene is TRBJ2-2, the V gene TRBV7-8. The germline gives CDR1 SGHVS, CDR2 FQNEAQ. The CDR3 is 13 amino acids. The CDR3 loop reads CASSVQNTGELFF.

The chain carries TRBV6-1 and TRBJ1-1; TCRdb gives TRBD1 as the D gene, but with no DNA this cannot be confirmed. The CDR3 is made up of 16 amino acids. Germline CDR1 and CDR2: MNHNS and SASEGT. The CDR3 sequence: CASSPRDRAMNTEAFF.

The chain couples TRBV24-1 to TRBJ2-3; TCRdb returns TRBD2, unconfirmable since there is no DNA. Per the germline V gene, CDR1 is KGHDR and CDR2 is SFDVKD. The CDR3 is 13 residues long. The CDR3 loop reads CATSVPASDTQYF.

The rearrangement uses TRBV7-8 and TRBJ1-5. CDR1 and CDR2 (germline): SGHVS, FQNEAQ. The CDR3 is 16 residues long. CDR3 in amino acids: CASSPSRTTRGQPQHF.